Many counts were recorded for the clone carrying this T cell receptor (beta chain). Its antigen remains unidentified. Unique molecular identifiers were used to barcode this TCRbeta library. TCRdb reanalysed the PCR reads using MiXCR and keeps one entry per CDR3 protein. The sample carries 150,000 to 250,000 distinct CDR3 sequences, roughly 6% recorded once. This record belongs to a study of T-cell reconstitution after alpha-beta-depleted transplantation in children. Study-wide results and limits: Some patients' high day-60 TCRbeta diversity was attributed to recipient cells surviving conditioning. Alpha-beta T cells about two months after transplant reportedly derived from several hundred expanded graft clones. When one year had passed after transplant, most T-cell counts and diversity came from newly produced T cells.

CDR1 is SGHKS and CDR2 is YYEKEE in the germline V gene (reference sequence). The ends lost 0 bases at V and 0 bases at J; junction bases unmatched: 3. The CDR3 covers 16 residues. This chain links TRBV5-5 with TRBJ2-7; 10 bases fit TRBD2. This TCR came from a girl less than two years old with combined immunodeficiency, due to receive a stem cell transplant. The sample consisted of PBMCs, taken before TCRalphabeta/CD19-depleted stem cell transplant. This CDR3 reads CASSLGTSGFSYEQYF. CDR3 DNA sequence: TGTGCCAGCAGCTTGGGGACTAGCGGTTTCTCCTACGAGCAGTACTTC.